Listed below are T cell receptor beta chains from one sample, sequenced in a study of OX40 agonist ivuxolimab in advanced cancers. Assay used: immunoSEQ multiplex PCR; TCRdb lists only in-frame clones, some missing. This table has about 100,000 clones, 90% to 95% appearing once. This specimen consisted of CD4+ or CD8+ T cells sorted from blood, obtained in a trial of the OX40 agonist ivuxolimab. The receptor source for this set is an adult with an advanced solid tumor such as melanoma, head and neck, liver or kidney cancer. The CDR3 runs from the conserved cysteine through the conserved F or W. Clone size is given for some rows only: seen once, a few or many times, or a class if the clone is expanded.

TRBJ1-1 | . | TRBV19 | CASSIWGEAFF
TRBJ1-2 | . | TRBV7-2 | CASSLGLSQGYGYTF
TRBJ1-3 | . | TRBV5-4 | CASSFNRGTSGNTIYF
TRBJ1-6 | . | TRBV4-1 | CASSQGPVWDSPLHF
TRBJ2-2 | . | TRBV29-1 | CSVGLAYTGELFF
TRBJ1-1 | . | TRBV7-9 | CASSSPNPLGGITEAFF
TRBJ2-1 | . | TRBV2 | CASSGRNEQFF
TRBJ1-1 | once | TRBV5-1 | CASSSGTGFGNTEAFF
TRBJ2-3 | . | TRBV11-2 | CASLEVRTDTQYF
TRBJ2-2 | . | TRBV9 | CASSVFRDTGELFF
TRBJ2-1 | . | TRBV7-6 | CASSLGGTEGNEQFF
TRBJ2-7 | once | TRBV19 | CASSKWDSTVYEQYF
TRBJ2-1 | . | TRBV27 | CASSSGTSGSNEQFF
TRBJ2-7 | . | TRBV6-1 | CASSETLYRDFKSYEQYF
TRBJ2-1 | . | TRBV7-3 | CASSRSKREGYNEQFF
TRBJ1-5 | . | TRBV19 | CASSIVNNQPQHF
TRBJ2-7 | . | TRBV5-6 | CASTRGTSVYEQYF
TRBJ2-2 | . | TRBV9 | CASSVGGTGELFF
TRBJ2-3 | . | TRBV7-6 | CASSPRLAPDTQYF
TRBJ2-2 | . | TRBV27 | CASSLAGELFF
TRBJ2-3 | . | TRBV29-1 | CSVPSDRTPDTQYF
TRBJ2-3 | . | TRBV7-8 | CASSSLETDTQYF
TRBJ2-1 | . | TRBV29-1 | CSVEPGNYNEQFF
TRBJ2-5 | . | TRBV27 | CASTLGETQYF
TRBJ1-2 | . | TRBV9 | CASSVDRNYGYTF
TRBJ2-3 | . | TRBV27 | CASSLYPRKADTQYF
TRBJ2-2 | . | TRBV5-6 | CASSLEAQNTGELFF
TRBJ2-1 | . | TRBV7-8 | CASSSGTSGGDEQFF
TRBJ1-2 | . | TRBV5-4 | CASSSFGRQSYGYTF
TRBJ1-5 | . | TRBV7-9 | CASSLAGDNQPQHF
TRBJ1-1 | . | TRBV7-2 | CASSLNPGTGEAFF
TRBJ2-1 | . | TRBV5-6 | CASSLDSGNEQFF
TRBJ2-1 | . | TRBV4-1 | CASSQGAGGRNEQFF
TRBJ1-6 | . | TRBV6-5 | CASSIQGGNSPLHF
TRBJ2-7 | . | TRBV4-3 | CASSQEVGYEQYF
TRBJ2-1 | . | TRBV19 | CASSKASSYNEQFF
TRBJ2-7 | . | TRBV6-5 | CAILDGGSYEQYF
TRBJ1-2 | . | TRBV5-6 | CASSLDIQRTNYGYTF
TRBJ2-6 | . | TRBV4-1 | CASSQERVGRNSGANVLTF
TRBJ2-2 | . | TRBV27 | CASSYRNTGELFF
TRBJ2-4 | . | TRBV7-6 | CASSLASGSGANIQYF
TRBJ1-2 | . | TRBV7-9 | CASSQGGDGYTF
TRBJ1-2 | . | TRBV2 | CASSESVYHYGYTF
TRBJ2-1 | . | TRBV4-2 | CASSQEVAGGHEQFF
TRBJ2-5 | . | TRBV11-2 | CASSLVSAGGLGETQYF
TRBJ2-7 | . | TRBV10-3 | CAISDHRSSYEQYF
TRBJ2-7 | . | TRBV19 | CASSLAGSHYEQYF
TRBJ1-5 | . | TRBV2 | CASSVYRDRENQPQHF
TRBJ1-1 | . | TRBV27 | CASSSRGVNTEAFF
TRBJ2-7 | once | TRBV19 | CASSGTGGAYEQYF
TRBJ2-1 | . | TRBV4-2 | CASSQEFDEHNEQFF
TRBJ1-1 | . | TRBV7-9 | CASSSSMNTEAFF
TRBJ2-7 | few | TRBV4-1 | CASSQGGAKHF
TRBJ2-1 | once | TRBV11-2 | CASSLGPLNEQFF